These 32 T cell receptor beta chains were all obtained from the same sample, sequenced in a study of blood T cells in healthy people across ages. A J-beta primer mix and a sample-barcoded 5' primer were used in a second PCR of roughly 7 to 12 cycles. TCRdb independently ran MiXCR on the 5' RACE reads; one entry per CDR3 protein. Of roughly 860,000 distinct CDR3 sequences in the sample, under 80% were seen once. Sample: blood. The receptors were gathered from a man aged 30-40 years in good health.

This clonotype was detected a few times. The V call is TRBV5-5, the J call TRBJ1-1; TRBD1 matches 9 bases. The ends lost 1 base at V and 4 bases at J; junction bases unmatched: 8. In germline, CDR1 is SGHKS, CDR2 YYEKEE (reference sequence). The CDR3 consists of 16 residues. The CDR3, as DNA: TGTGCCAGCAGCTTGCTCAGGGACAGGGTACTCACTGAAGCTTTCTTT. This translates into CASSLLRDRVLTEAFF.

V and J are TRBV20-1 and TRBJ2-6, with a tentative D call TRBD2 (6 bases). CDR1 and CDR2 (germline): DFQATT, SNEGSKA (reference sequence). This CDR3 contains 15 residues. Between the trimmed V and J ends, which lost 0 bases and 1 base, there was a span of 7 bases. This chain's CDR3 is CSAREGTSGANVLTF. The CDR3 DNA follows: TGCAGTGCTAGAGAGGGGACTTCTGGGGCCAACGTCCTGACTTTC.

In this sample, this clonotype turned up a few times. V and J are TRBV29-1 and TRBJ2-1; TRBD2 matches 14 bases. Germline loops: CDR1 SQVTM, CDR2 ANQGSEA. Losses at the gene ends were 7 bases for V and 10 bases for J; bases not matched to a gene: 15. This CDR3 is built from 16 residues. CDR3 sequence reads: CSEAPPGTSGGLEQFF. CDR3 DNA: TGCAGCGAAGCCCCCCCCGGGACTAGCGGGGGTCTAGAGCAGTTCTTC.

The chain carries TRBV20-1 and TRBJ1-2; D is ambiguous. Germline V lookup: CDR1 DFQATT, CDR2 SNEGSKA (reference sequence). This CDR3 has 13 amino acids. V was clipped by 5 bases and J by 2 bases, with 12 bases between them. CDR3 amino acids: CSAASGQNYGYTF. CDR3 in DNA: TGCAGTGCTGCTAGCGGGCAGAACTATGGCTACACCTTC.

The J gene is TRBJ2-1, the V gene TRBV7-2; 9 positions agree with TRBD1. Trimming removed 6 bases from V and 7 bases from J; junction bases left unmatched: 7. The CDR3 contains 14 residues. CDR1 SGHTA and CDR2 FQGNSA come from the germline V gene. CDR3 loop: CASRDTTGGNEQFF. The CDR3 DNA is TGTGCCAGCAGAGATACGACAGGGGGTAATGAGCAGTTCTTC.

This clonotype came up a few times. CDR3 DNA sequence: TGCAGTGCGAGTAGTCTGGATGAGCAGTACTTC. It specifies CSASSLDEQYF. The rearrangement joins TRBV20-1 to TRBJ2-5, with D unclear. The germline CDR1 and CDR2 sequences are DFQATT and SNEGSKA (reference sequence). Deletions cut 6 bases from V and 11 bases from J, with 16 bases between. The CDR3 consists of 11 residues.

The CDR3 DNA sequence: TGTGCCAGCAGTAATAGCGGGGGGCCGGGGAATGAGCAGTTCTTC. As protein: CASSNSGGPGNEQFF. The chain combines TRBV2 with TRBJ2-1; 10 bases line up with TRBD2. The CDR3 is made up of 15 amino acids. From germline, CDR1 is SNHLY and CDR2 FYNNEI. V lost 5 bases, J lost 7 bases, and 8 bases stayed unmatched.

The chain recombines TRBV19 with TRBJ1-5; tentative D call: TRBD1 (5 bases). Germline V lookup: CDR1 LNHDA, CDR2 SQIVND (reference sequence). The V gene lost 4 bases and the J gene lost 7 bases, with 17 bases spanning the gap. This CDR3 is built from 15 residues. This CDR3 reads CASSKGSVGGQPQHF. CDR3 nucleotide sequence: TGTGCCAGTAGTAAGGGGAGTGTGGGAGGACAGCCCCAGCATTTT.

The sample holds a few counts of this clonotype. This chain uses TRBV9 with TRBJ2-7; 10 nucleotides agree with TRBD1. After removal of 2 bases from V and 5 bases from J, the junction contained 4 bases not matched to a gene. The CDR3 runs to 14 residues. Per the germline V gene, CDR1 is SGDLS and CDR2 is YYNGEE. In DNA, the CDR3 is TGTGCCAGCAGCGTGGGGACAGGGGTCCACGAGCAGTACTTC. Encoded protein: CASSVGTGVHEQYF.

This sequence joins TRBV6-5 and TRBJ2-1; no definite D call. V lost 0 bases, J lost 6 bases, and 12 bases lay in between. Germline V gene sequence: CDR1 MNHEY, CDR2 SVGAGI. CDR3 length equals 15 residues. The CDR3 DNA follows: TGTGCCAGCAGTTACTCGGAGAGGTCCGGCAATGAGCAGTTCTTC. It specifies CASSYSERSGNEQFF.

This clonotype showed up just a few times. The chain links TRBV6-2 or TRBV6-3 to TRBJ2-1, with D uncertain. CDR1 and CDR2 from the germline V gene are MNHEY and SVGEGT. The CDR3 extends over 12 amino acids. Trimming stripped 2 bases from V and 8 bases from J, with 7 bases between. CDR3 loop: CASSYVMDEQFF. CDR3 DNA: TGTGCCAGCAGTTACGTAATGGATGAGCAGTTCTTC.

This clonotype was detected only a few times. The rearrangement uses TRBV7-9 and TRBJ2-7; no clear D gene. Germline V gene lookup returns CDR1 SEHNR and CDR2 FQNEAQ (reference sequence). V was trimmed by 6 bases and J by 0 bases, leaving 15 bases between them. The CDR3 extends over 15 amino acids. CDR3 amino acids: CASSGDGLSSYEQYF. The CDR3 DNA reads TGTGCCAGCAGTGGCGATGGGCTAAGCTCCTACGAGCAGTACTTC. Looking up the rest from reference TRBV7-9 and TRBJ2-7 gives the full variable domain: DTGVSQNPRHKITKRGQNVTFRCDPISEHNRLYWYRQTLGQGPEFLTYFQNEAQLEKSRLLSDRFSAERPKGSFSTLEIQRTEQGDSAMYLCASSGDGLSSYEQYFGPGTRLTVT.

The chain links TRBV7-2 to TRBJ1-4; D not certain. Germline V gene sequence: CDR1 SGHTA, CDR2 FQGNSA. Trimming removed 8 bases from V and 0 bases from J, with 13 bases in between. The CDR3 spans 15 residues. CDR3 sequence: CASRAGFATNEKLFF. The CDR3 region has the DNA TGTGCCAGCCGAGCGGGGTTCGCAACTAATGAAAAACTGTTTTTT.

This rearrangement joins TRBV7-2 to TRBJ2-5, with D perhaps being TRBD1 or TRBD2 (5 bases each). Germline V CDR1 and CDR2: SGHTA, FQGNSA. This CDR3 has 15 residues. Trimming shortened V by 2 bases and J by 2 bases, and 12 bases separated the two germline ends. CDR3 residues: CASSLFQGRQETQYF. The CDR3 DNA follows: TGTGCCAGCAGCTTATTCCAGGGACGACAAGAGACCCAGTACTTC.

The V and J genes are TRBV5-1 and TRBJ2-7; 8 bases match TRBD1. The length of the CDR3 is 15 residues. V lost 0 bases to trimming and J lost 5 bases; unmatched junction nucleotides: 7. The germline gives CDR1 SGHRS, CDR2 YFSETQ. DNA of the CDR3: TGCGCCAGCAGCTTGGGGGACAGGACCATCCACGAGCAGTACTTC. Translation: CASSLGDRTIHEQYF.

In this sample, this clonotype turned up once. The V gene is TRBV6-2 or TRBV6-3, the J gene TRBJ2-1; 12 bases line up with TRBD1. CDR3 length: 14 amino acids. V gave up 6 bases and J gave up 9 bases; unmatched junction bases: 6. Germline V gives CDR1 MNHEY, CDR2 SVGEGT. The CDR3 protein is CASSPGQGAAEQFF. Written as DNA, the CDR3 is TGTGCCAGCAGCCCGGGACAGGGGGCGGCTGAGCAGTTCTTC.

This chain joins TRBV4-3 and TRBJ1-2; TRBD1 matches at 7 bases. Trimming removed 4 bases from V and 8 bases from J; junction bases left unmatched: 7. Germline CDR1 is LGHNA and CDR2 is YSLEER. The CDR3 has 13 residues. CDR3 in DNA: TGCGCCAGCAGCCGGGGACAGCTAGACGGCTACACCTTC. It yields the protein CASSRGQLDGYTF.

This clonotype has a handful of counts. A much larger clone sits a single nucleotide away, making a read error possible. The rearrangement joins TRBV6-5 to TRBJ2-3; D ambiguous. Germline V lookup: CDR1 MNHEY, CDR2 SVGAGI. The CDR3 contains 13 residues. The V gene lost 6 bases and the J gene lost 6 bases, with 13 bases spanning the gap. CDR3 sequence: CASSRSPRDTQYF. The CDR3, as DNA: TGTGCCAGCAGCCGCTCACCTCGGGATACGCAGTATTTT.

In its sample, this clonotype was seen a few times. This chain uses TRBV12-3 or TRBV12-4 with TRBJ2-7; 10 bases are shared with TRBD1. Gene TRBJ2-5 matches the end of the DNA better, so the J call may be wrong. This CDR3 has 15 residues. The CDR3 DNA reads as TGTGCCAGCAGTTCCCCCGGGACAGGGGAAGAGACCCAGTACTTC. It is translated as CASSSPGTGEETQYF.

The J gene is TRBJ2-1, the V gene TRBV10-3; 9 nucleotides align to TRBD2. V shed 0 bases, J shed 5 bases, and the junction held 8 bases outside the gene matches. Germline values: CDR1 ENHRY, CDR2 SYGVKD. The CDR3 has 17 amino acids. CDR3 DNA sequence: TGTGCCATCAGTGAGTCCCTCGCTAGCGGGGACCACAATGAGCAGTTCTTC. Amino acid sequence: CAISESLASGDHNEQFF.

The chain combines TRBV12-3 or TRBV12-4 with TRBJ2-1; the D is unclear. Trimming took off 2 bases at V and 7 bases at J, with 15 bases between the two ends. There are 15 residues in the CDR3. CDR3 residues: CASSLKGRTRNEQFF. The CDR3, as DNA: TGTGCCAGCAGTTTAAAGGGAAGAACCCGGAATGAGCAGTTCTTC.

V and J are TRBV5-6 and TRBJ2-1; 14 bases line up with TRBD2. The CDR3 loop spans 17 amino acids. The trim removed 2 bases at V and 3 bases at J, leaving 4 bases unmatched. Per the germline V gene, CDR1 is SGHDT and CDR2 is YYEEEE. This CDR3 is CASSFWTSGGFYNEQFF. In DNA form, the CDR3 reads TGTGCCAGCAGCTTCTGGACTAGCGGGGGGTTCTACAATGAGCAGTTCTTC.

This chain uses TRBV7-2 with TRBJ2-6; no clear D. The CDR3 has 17 residues. V lost 0 bases and J lost 0, with 9 bases in between. Per germline, CDR1 SGHTA and CDR2 FQGNSA. CDR3 nucleotide sequence: TGTGCCAGCAGCTTAGCGAGTGGAATCTCTGGGGCCAACGTCCTGACTTTC. This gives the protein CASSLASGISGANVLTF.

Only one count was recorded for this clonotype. J is TRBJ1-5 and V is TRBV29-1, with a weak D call TRBD1 (6 bases). The CDR3 contains 13 residues. Looked up from germline, CDR1 is SQVTM and CDR2 is ANQGSEA. V lost 0 bases and J lost 7, with 10 bases in between. The CDR3 coding sequence is TGCAGCGTTGAAGACCACCAGGGGCAGCCCCAGCATTTT. As protein: CSVEDHQGQPQHF.

This chain joins TRBV6-6 and TRBJ1-4, with a weak D call TRBD1 (5 bases). Germline V gene sequence: CDR1 MNHNY, CDR2 SVGAGI (reference sequence). CDR3 length: 12 residues. Trimming removed 2 bases at V and 8 bases at J, with 6 bases between. For the CDR3, the DNA is TGTGCCAGCAGTTACGCAGGGGAAAAACTGTTTTTT. Translating gives CASSYAGEKLFF.

The V gene is TRBV20-1, the J gene TRBJ1-2, with D perhaps TRBD1 (5 bases). The CDR3 loop spans 14 amino acids. The germline V and J ends were trimmed by 6 bases and 0 bases, with 14 bases remaining between them. The germline gives CDR1 DFQATT, CDR2 SNEGSKA (reference sequence). CDR3 residues: CSARGRQTNYGYTF. The CDR3 DNA reads as TGCAGTGCGAGGGGCAGGCAGACTAACTATGGCTACACCTTC.

This clonotype was seen a few times. The chain joins TRBV10-3 to TRBJ2-3; D not resolved. The V gene's germline CDR1 is ENHRY and CDR2 SYGVKD. The CDR3 spans 12 residues. Trimming removed 3 bases at V and 6 bases at J, with 7 bases between. The CDR3 coding sequence is TGTGCCATCAGTGATCCGGAGGATACGCAGTATTTT. Protein sequence: CAISDPEDTQYF.

CDR3 bases: TGTGCCAGCAGCCAAGACGGACAATTTAATCAGCCCCAGCATTTT. Translation: CASSQDGQFNQPQHF. The chain is built from TRBV3-1 and TRBJ1-5; possible D gene TRBD1, 5 bases. Per germline, CDR1 LGHDT and CDR2 YNNKEL (reference sequence). Trimming cost V 0 bases and J 4 bases, with 10 bases left between them. The CDR3 has 15 amino acids.

The chain uses TRBV27 and TRBJ2-7; TRBD1 matches at 11 bases. The J call may be mistaken, given a closer DNA end match to TRBJ2-5. Germline V gene data show CDR1 as MNHEY and CDR2 as SMNVEV (reference sequence). This CDR3 spans 16 amino acids. CDR3 sequence reads: CASSYPGTGGKETQYF. As DNA, the CDR3 is TGTGCCAGCAGCTACCCTGGGACAGGGGGGAAAGAGACCCAGTACTTC.

This clonotype has only one observation. The rearrangement links TRBV28 to TRBJ2-3; D perhaps matches TRBD2 (5 bases). V lost 3 bases and J 0 bases, leaving 13 bases between the germline ends. In germline, CDR1 is MDHEN, CDR2 SYDVKM. The CDR3 is made up of 16 amino acids. In DNA form, the CDR3 reads TGTGCCAGCAGTTTCCTTCGGGGATCTAGCACAGATACGCAGTATTTT. This codes for CASSFLRGSSTDTQYF. The full variable domain, completed using reference TRBV28 and TRBJ2-3, is DVKVTQSSRYLVKRTGEKVFLECVQDMDHENMFWYRQDPGLGLRLIYFSYDVKMKEKGDIPEGYSVSREKKERFSLILESASTNQTSMYLCASSFLRGSSTDTQYFGPGTRLTVL.

The J gene is TRBJ2-7, the V gene TRBV29-1; D ambiguous. Trimming took off 4 bases at V and 3 bases at J, with 4 bases between the two ends. In germline, CDR1 is SQVTM, CDR2 ANQGSEA. The CDR3 extends over 10 amino acids. The CDR3 region has the DNA TGCAGCGTTGCTAACTACGAGCAGTACTTC. Its protein product is CSVANYEQYF.

This chain uses TRBV4-2 with TRBJ2-5, with D possibly matching TRBD1 (6 bases). CDR1 LGHNA and CDR2 YNFKEQ come from the germline V gene. CDR3 length: 16 residues. V gave up 0 bases and J gave up 11 bases, with 22 bases separating them. CDR3 in DNA: TGTGCCAGCAGCCAAGAGAGCTCAGGGGTCGCTAATGAGCAGTACTTC. As protein: CASSQESSGVANEQYF.